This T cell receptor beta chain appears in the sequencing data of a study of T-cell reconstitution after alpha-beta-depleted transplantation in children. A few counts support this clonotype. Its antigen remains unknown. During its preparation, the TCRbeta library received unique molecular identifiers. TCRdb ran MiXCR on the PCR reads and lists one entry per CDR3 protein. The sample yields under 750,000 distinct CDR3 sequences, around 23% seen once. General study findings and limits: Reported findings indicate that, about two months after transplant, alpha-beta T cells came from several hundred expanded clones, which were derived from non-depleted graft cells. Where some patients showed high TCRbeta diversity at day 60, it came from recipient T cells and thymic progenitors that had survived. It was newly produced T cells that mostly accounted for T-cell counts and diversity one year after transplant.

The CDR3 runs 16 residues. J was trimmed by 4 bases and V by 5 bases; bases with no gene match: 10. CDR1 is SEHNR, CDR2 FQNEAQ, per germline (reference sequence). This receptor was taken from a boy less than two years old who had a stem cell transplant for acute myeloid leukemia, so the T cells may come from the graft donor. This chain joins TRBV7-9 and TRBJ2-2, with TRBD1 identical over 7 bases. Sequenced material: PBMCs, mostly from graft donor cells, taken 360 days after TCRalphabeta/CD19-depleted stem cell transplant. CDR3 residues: CASSLPTGQGTGELFF. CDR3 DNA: TGTGCCAGCAGCCTACCGACAGGGCAAGGCACCGGGGAGCTGTTTTTT.